One sample yielded the 19 T cell receptor beta chains listed below, sequenced in a study of blood T cells in healthy people across ages. A sample-barcoded 5' primer and a J-beta primer mix were used in a second PCR of roughly 6 to 11 cycles. A single record per CDR3 protein comes from TCRdb applying MiXCR to the 5' RACE reads. The sample has about 1.4 million distinct CDR3 sequences, around 59% seen once. Specimen: blood. These receptors were taken from a man aged 18 to 29 in good health.

The table lists this clonotype with a few counts. This chain joins TRBV29-1 and TRBJ2-3; D gene uncertain. This CDR3 has 13 amino acids. V was shortened by 4 bases and J by 2 bases, with 10 bases between the two germline ends. Germline V CDR1 and CDR2: SQVTM, ANQGSEA. CDR3 in DNA: TGCAGCGTTGCCTCCAGAACCACAGATACGCAGTATTTT. This translates into CSVASRTTDTQYF.

The chain joins TRBV12-3 or TRBV12-4 to TRBJ2-1; D tentatively reads TRBD1 or TRBD2 (5 bases each). This CDR3 is 18 amino acids long. V was clipped by 6 bases and J by 4 bases, with 25 bases between them. The CDR3 nucleotides are TGTGCCAGCAGCCCAAACCCGCGCCGGGACGGACCATACAATGAGCAGTTCTTC. Protein sequence: CASSPNPRRDGPYNEQFF.

This sequence joins TRBV7-9 and TRBJ2-7; 10 nucleotides align to TRBD1. V lost 0 bases to trimming and J lost 6 bases; unmatched junction nucleotides: 11. The CDR3 is 17 amino acids. CDR1 and CDR2 (germline): SEHNR, FQNEAQ (reference sequence). The chain's CDR3 is CASSLASWGTGVIEQYF. The CDR3 DNA is TGTGCCAGCAGCTTAGCCTCCTGGGGGACAGGGGTCATCGAGCAGTACTTC.

The rearrangement joins TRBV6-2 or TRBV6-3 to TRBJ2-7; 7 bases match TRBD1. This CDR3 has 15 residues. The germline gives CDR1 MNHEY, CDR2 SVGEGT. Trimming cost V 0 bases and J 2 bases; bases outside gene matches: 4. The CDR3 region is CASSYSTGTAYEQYF. The CDR3 bases are TGTGCCAGCAGTTACTCGACCGGGACAGCCTACGAGCAGTACTTC.

J is TRBJ1-4 and V is TRBV10-3; D unresolved. V dropped 4 bases and J dropped 5 bases, with 14 bases sitting between them. CDR3 length equals 15 residues. In germline, CDR1 is ENHRY, CDR2 SYGVKD. This CDR3 reads CAISADRSWNEKLFF. The CDR3 region has the DNA TGTGCCATCAGTGCGGACCGGAGCTGGAATGAAAAACTGTTTTTT.

This chain links TRBV6-5 with TRBJ1-5, with D unresolved. The CDR3 is 16 amino acids. Deletions cut 0 bases from V and 3 bases from J, with 12 bases between. Germline-derived CDR1 and CDR2 are MNHEY and SVGAGI. The CDR3 region is CASSYSGNSANQPQHF. In nucleotides, the CDR3 is TGTGCCAGCAGTTACTCGGGAAACAGCGCCAATCAGCCCCAGCATTTT.

V and J are TRBV29-1 and TRBJ2-1, with D uncertain. Trimming took 3 bases from V and 2 from J, leaving 14 bases between them. In germline, CDR1 is SQVTM, CDR2 ANQGSEA. This CDR3 has 15 residues. CDR3 sequence: CSVDSVTAPYNEQFF. As DNA, the CDR3 is TGCAGCGTTGACTCAGTGACTGCACCCTACAATGAGCAGTTCTTC.

This clonotype was found a few times. J is TRBJ2-1 and V is TRBV13; 10 bases are shared with TRBD2. CDR3 size: 15 residues. The junction had 5 bases not matched to a gene; V was cut back by 2 bases and J by 7 bases. The germline V gene has CDR1 PRHDT and CDR2 FYEKMQ (reference sequence). CDR3 protein: CASSLRAGGGNEQFF. CDR3 DNA: TGTGCCAGCAGCTTACGAGCGGGAGGGGGAAATGAGCAGTTCTTC. Looking up the rest from reference TRBV13 and TRBJ2-1 gives the full variable domain: AAGVIQSPRHLIKEKRETATLKCYPIPRHDTVYWYQQGPGQDPQFLISFYEKMQSDKGSIPDRFSAQQFSDYHSELNMSSLELGDSALYFCASSLRAGGGNEQFFGPGTRLTVL.

V is TRBV12-3 or TRBV12-4 and J is TRBJ2-7, with a tentative D call TRBD2 (6 bases). Trimming stripped 6 bases from V and 6 bases from J, with 21 bases between. CDR3 length equals 15 residues. The CDR3 DNA is TGTGCCAGCAGCACCCGACTAGATTCAGGCGGCGAGCAGTACTTC. Amino acid sequence: CASSTRLDSGGEQYF.

The V and J genes are TRBV7-9 and TRBJ1-4; perhaps TRBD1 as D (6 bases). The length of the CDR3 is 18 residues. Germline V CDR1 and CDR2: SEHNR, FQNEAQ (reference sequence). V dropped 5 bases and J dropped 7 bases, with 26 bases sitting between them. For the CDR3, the DNA is TGTGCCAGCAGCAACTTAGGGCCTACGACAGGAGCACTTGAAAAACTGTTTTTT. Its translation: CASSNLGPTTGALEKLFF. The variable domain in full, with the rest retrieved from reference TRBV7-9 and TRBJ1-4, is DTGVSQNPRHKITKRGQNVTFRCDPISEHNRLYWYRQTLGQGPEFLTYFQNEAQLEKSRLLSDRFSAERPKGSFSTLEIQRTEQGDSAMYLCASSNLGPTTGALEKLFFGSGTQLSVL.

This clonotype was seen a few times. This chain uses TRBV5-1 with TRBJ1-2; no clear D. Germline V gene data show CDR1 as SGHRS and CDR2 as YFSETQ. V shed 2 bases and J shed 6 bases, with 11 bases lying between them. This CDR3 spans 13 amino acids. The CDR3 region is CASSFRVRDGYTF. The DNA for the CDR3 is TGCGCCAGCAGCTTTCGGGTGCGTGATGGCTACACCTTC.

This clonotype was seen a few times. The chain is built from TRBV27 and TRBJ1-2; D may be TRBD1 (5 bases). Between the trimmed V and J ends, which lost 8 bases and 8 bases, there was a span of 15 bases. Per the germline V gene, CDR1 is MNHEY and CDR2 is SMNVEV (reference sequence). The CDR3 has 12 residues. CDR3 DNA: TGTGCCAGCCGCGATCGGGGCCGAGGCTACACCTTC. Amino acid sequence: CASRDRGRGYTF.

The chain is built from TRBV14 and TRBJ2-1; the match to TRBD2 covers 7 bases. The CDR3 length is 15 residues. Germline V gives CDR1 SGHDN, CDR2 FVKESK. The V segment lost 1 base and the J segment 8 bases; nucleotides outside the gene matches: 8. DNA for the CDR3: TGTGCCAGCAGCCAAGTTCAAGCGGGATTTTATGAGCAGTTCTTC. As protein: CASSQVQAGFYEQFF.

The chain is built from TRBV20-1 and TRBJ1-3; D might be TRBD1 (6 bases). Germline lookup yields CDR1 DFQATT and CDR2 SNEGSKA (reference sequence). The CDR3 loop spans 16 amino acids. Trimming took off 4 bases at V and 4 bases at J, with 20 bases between the two ends. As DNA, the CDR3 is TGCAGTGCTAAGAGTCAGGGGCCGGCGGTCGGAAACACCATATATTTT. Translating it yields CSAKSQGPAVGNTIYF.

The chain uses TRBV10-2 and TRBJ1-2; 9 nucleotides align to TRBD1. The CDR3 extends over 14 amino acids. Germline-derived CDR1 and CDR2 are WSHSY and SAAADI. V gave up 10 bases and J gave up 4 bases; unmatched junction bases: 10. CDR3 nucleotide sequence: TGCGCCACTAATACAGGGGGCGTCGGCTATGGCTACACCTTC. Its protein is CATNTGGVGYGYTF.

This chain links TRBV11-2 with TRBJ2-3; D may be TRBD2 (7 bases). The CDR3 length is 17 residues. Germline loops: CDR1 SGHAT, CDR2 FQNNGV. Trimming took off 5 bases at V and 2 bases at J, with 20 bases between the two ends. The CDR3 DNA reads TGTGCCAGCAGCCGAGAGGCGGGGGAGGGACACACAGATACGCAGTATTTT. Its protein product is CASSREAGEGHTDTQYF.

The CDR3 region has the DNA TGCAGTGCTAGAGCGTACGGGAGGCGCTACGAGCAGTACTTC. Translated, it gives CSARAYGRRYEQYF. The rearrangement links TRBV20-1 to TRBJ2-7, with TRBD2 matching 7 bases. Losses at the gene ends were 1 base for V and 3 bases for J; bases not matched to a gene: 6. CDR1 is DFQATT and CDR2 is SNEGSKA in the germline V gene (reference sequence). There are 14 residues in the CDR3.

The CDR3 sequence: CASSQVPGTGTTEAFF. The CDR3 region has the DNA TGCGCCAGCAGCCAAGTCCCCGGGACAGGGACCACTGAAGCTTTCTTT. The chain joins TRBV4-1 to TRBJ1-1, with 9 bases matching TRBD1. After removal of 1 base from V and 4 bases from J, the junction contained 7 bases not matched to a gene. Germline CDR1 reads MGHRA; CDR2 reads YSYEKL. CDR3 length equals 16 residues.

This clonotype showed up just a few times. This chain links TRBV29-1 with TRBJ1-1, with 8 bases fitting TRBD1. CDR3 size: 14 residues. The germline CDR1 and CDR2 sequences are SQVTM and ANQGSEA. This chain's CDR3 is CSVAGTGLNTEAFF. The CDR3, as DNA: TGCAGTGTAGCCGGGACAGGCCTGAACACTGAAGCTTTCTTT.